The T cell receptor beta chain described here comes from a study of blood T cell repertoires in COVID-19. The method was immunoSEQ multiplex PCR; TCRdb's version includes in-frame clones alone and lacks a portion of them. The data show some 370,000 clones, roughly four fifths seen once. The sequence was obtained from a woman aged 45-65 years who had recovered from COVID-19. The sequenced sample consisted of PBMCs or T cells enriched from blood (not recorded which).

The DNA of the CDR3 is TGCGCCAGCAGCATAGACAGGGGGGGAGAAAAACTGTTTTTT. Amino acid sequence: CASSIDRGGEKLFF. This chain links TRBV5-1 with TRBJ1-4; 9 positions agree with TRBD1. The germline CDR1 and CDR2 sequences are SGHRS and YFSETQ. CDR3 size: 14 residues. V lost 4 bases and J lost 8; bases outside the gene matches: 6.